The rows below give T cell receptor beta chains drawn from one sample of a study of T cell responses to AZD1222 COVID-19 vaccine. TCRdb keeps only in-frame clones here, not all; method: immunoSEQ multiplex PCR. There are 120,000 to 150,000 clones in the sample; just over 90% occur only once, and 1.5% to 2% lies in the top ten. The sequencing used peripheral blood, collected on day 0 of AZD1222 vaccination. Source of these receptors: an adult in good health. CDR3s include the opening cysteine and the closing phenylalanine or tryptophan. The D gene is left open where the match is weak. The size entry is marked missing in some rows and otherwise reads once, few, many or a size class.

CATSNGLVREETQYF TGTGCCACCAGCAATGGACTAGTGAGGGAAGAGACCCAGTACTTC TRBJ2-5 . TRBV15 TRBD2
CASSPPATSGFNEQFF TGTGCCAGCTCACCACCGGCCACTAGCGGCTTCAATGAGCAGTTCTTC TRBJ2-1 . TRBV18 TRBD2
CAITDRGDEQYF TGTGCCATAACGGACAGGGGGGACGAGCAGTACTTC TRBJ2-7 . TRBV10-3 TRBD1
CASSANYRVRDEQYF TGCGCCAGCAGTGCGAATTACAGGGTGCGAGACGAGCAGTACTTC TRBJ2-7 . TRBV10-2 .
CASSQRTGTYNSPLHF TGTGCCAGCAGCCAACGGACAGGGACCTATAATTCACCCCTCCACTTT TRBJ1-6 . TRBV14 TRBD1
CASSILFGQGYGYTF TGTGCCAGTAGTATTCTGTTCGGGCAGGGCTATGGCTACACCTTC TRBJ1-2 . TRBV19 .
CASSIKDRANYGYTF TGTGCCAGTAGTATAAAAGACAGAGCTAACTATGGCTACACCTTC TRBJ1-2 . TRBV19 .
CASSLNRYDEQYF TGTGCCAGCAGCTTGAATCGGTACGACGAGCAGTACTTC TRBJ2-7 . TRBV5-5 .
CASSYGQGYEQYF TGCGCCAGCAGCTACGGACAGGGGTACGAGCAGTACTTC TRBJ2-7 . TRBV5-1 TRBD1
CASSLGSSNEKLFF TGTGCCAGCAGCTTGGGGTCCTCGAATGAAAAACTGTTTTTT TRBJ1-4 . TRBV7-9 .
CASSLGDNSPLHF TGTGCCAGCAGCTTGGGTGATAATTCACCCCTCCACTTT TRBJ1-6 . TRBV5-6 .
CASSAAGQGNTDTQYF TGTGCCAGCAGCGCGGCGGGACAGGGCAACACAGATACGCAGTATTTT TRBJ2-3 . TRBV9 TRBD1
CASSLTSGVEQFF TGTGCCAGCAGCTTAACTAGCGGGGTTGAGCAGTTCTTC TRBJ2-1 . TRBV7-3 TRBD2
CASSEASTGGNRNTIYF TGTGCCAGCAGTGAAGCCTCCACAGGGGGCAACCGAAACACCATATATTTT TRBJ1-3 once TRBV6-1 TRBD1
CASSSGGGTLNTEAFF TGCGCCAGCAGCTCGGGAGGGGGTACCCTGAACACTGAAGCTTTCTTT TRBJ1-1 . TRBV5-1 .
CASSWDRGHGNTIYF TGTGCCAGCAGTTGGGACAGGGGGCATGGAAACACCATATATTTT TRBJ1-3 . TRBV6-5 TRBD1
CASSPRGGAGNTEAFF TGTGCCAGCTCACCACGGGGCGGCGCGGGTAACACTGAAGCTTTCTTT TRBJ1-1 . TRBV18 .
CASSLWQKNTGELFF TGTGCCAGCAGCTTATGGCAGAAGAACACCGGGGAGCTGTTTTTT TRBJ2-2 . TRBV13 .
CASSLWGENSYEQYF TGCGCCAGCAGCTTGTGGGGCGAAAACTCCTACGAGCAGTACTTC TRBJ2-7 . TRBV5-1 .
CASSEVRNTEAFF TGTGCCAGCAGTGAAGTGAGGAACACTGAAGCTTTCTTT TRBJ1-1 . TRBV6-1 .
CASSLTTSYEQYF TGCGCCAGCAGCTTGACGACATCCTACGAGCAGTACTTC TRBJ2-7 . TRBV5-1 .
CASSRGTSGDNEQFF TGTGCCAGCAGCCGCGGGACTAGCGGGGACAATGAGCAGTTCTTC TRBJ2-1 . TRBV27 TRBD2
CASSPLRGRGYTF TGTGCCAGCTCACCACTCAGGGGCCGGGGCTACACCTTC TRBJ1-2 once TRBV18 .
CASSLSGLAAGTDTQYF TGTGCCAGCAGTTTATCGGGACTAGCGGCGGGCACAGATACGCAGTATTTT TRBJ2-3 . TRBV27 TRBD2
CASSSLRGYEQYF TGTGCCAGCAGCTCCCTACGGGGCTACGAGCAGTACTTC TRBJ2-7 . TRBV7-8 .
CASNGVGLGRGNQPQHF TGTGCCAGCAACGGTGTCGGGCTGGGGCGCGGCAATCAGCCCCAGCATTTT TRBJ1-5 once TRBV27 .
CASSLTPNTEAFF TGTGCCAGCAGCTTGACACCGAACACTGAAGCTTTCTTT TRBJ1-1 . TRBV7-2 .
CAISDDRADPQYF TGTGCCATCAGTGACGACAGGGCCGATCCGCAGTACTTC TRBJ2-7 . TRBV10-3 TRBD1
CATSRDLLLGNTIYF TGTGCCACCAGCAGAGATTTGTTACTTGGAAACACCATATATTTT TRBJ1-3 . TRBV15 .
CASRGGSGNQPQHF TGTGCCAGTAGGGGAGGGTCGGGCAATCAGCCCCAGCATTTT TRBJ1-5 once TRBV19 .
CASRAGDHSNQPQHF TGTGCCAGCCGGGCGGGGGATCATAGCAATCAGCCCCAGCATTTT TRBJ1-5 . TRBV6-6 .
CASSQDVLAGATQYF TGTGCCAGCAGCCAAGATGTCCTAGCGGGGGCTACGCAGTATTTT TRBJ2-3 . TRBV4-2 TRBD2
CASSYSGATNEKLFF TGTGCCAGCAGTTACTCGGGGGCAACTAATGAAAAACTGTTTTTT TRBJ1-4 once TRBV6-5 .
CASSYSGAGYTF TGTGCCAGCAGTTACTCAGGGGCTGGCTACACCTTC TRBJ1-2 . TRBV6-6 .
CASSDPRGADGYTF TGTGCCAGCAGTGACCCGAGGGGGGCGGATGGCTACACCTTC TRBJ1-2 . TRBV25-1 .
CASSESSRGSTEAFF TGCGCCAGCAGTGAGTCGAGCAGGGGGAGTACTGAAGCTTTCTTT TRBJ1-1 . TRBV10-2 TRBD1
CASSVDSRNQPQHF TGTGCCAGCAGCGTAGACTCCCGCAATCAGCCCCAGCATTTT TRBJ1-5 . TRBV9 .
CASSLGFARSTEAFF TGCGCCAGCAGCTTGGGGTTCGCGAGATCTACTGAAGCTTTCTTT TRBJ1-1 once TRBV5-1 .
CASRQGATEAFF TGTGCCAGCAGACAGGGGGCGACTGAAGCTTTCTTT TRBJ1-1 . TRBV6-5 TRBD1
CASSESFGQLYEQYF TGTGCCAGCAGCGAATCGTTCGGACAGCTCTACGAGCAGTACTTC TRBJ2-7 . TRBV7-6 .
CSSRAAADTQYF TGCAGCTCGCGGGCGGCGGCAGATACGCAGTATTTT TRBJ2-3 . TRBV29-1 .
CASSFGSGFYEQYF TGCGCCAGCAGCTTCGGGTCAGGGTTCTACGAGCAGTACTTC TRBJ2-7 . TRBV5-1 .
CASTSTPGRGNTEAFF TGTGCCAGCACCTCTACCCCGGGCAGGGGGAACACTGAAGCTTTCTTT TRBJ1-1 . TRBV11-2 .
CASRPGTAFYNEQFF TGCGCCAGCAGACCCGGGACAGCATTCTACAATGAGCAGTTCTTC TRBJ2-1 . TRBV5-1 TRBD1
CASSEGGVHQPQHF TGTGCCAGCAGTGAGGGGGGCGTACATCAGCCCCAGCATTTT TRBJ1-5 . TRBV6-1 .
CASNSLRDRRNQPQHF TGCGCCAGCAATTCCCTCCGAGACAGGAGAAATCAGCCCCAGCATTTT TRBJ1-5 . TRBV23-1 .
CASSSDRPNGYTF TGTGCCAGCAGTTCCGACAGGCCTAATGGCTACACCTTC TRBJ1-2 . TRBV12-3/TRBV12-4 .
CASSFDRGPNTEAFF TGTGCCAGCAGCTTCGACAGGGGGCCGAACACTGAAGCTTTCTTT TRBJ1-1 once TRBV5-6 TRBD1
CASSSLGQGWTEAFF TGTGCCAGCAGTTCGCTAGGACAGGGGTGGACTGAAGCTTTCTTT TRBJ1-1 . TRBV27 TRBD1
CASSLSSRHDEAFF TGTGCCAGCAGTTTATCCTCCCGACATGATGAAGCTTTCTTT TRBJ1-1 . TRBV27 .
CASSYDHPRQGSLYF TGTGCCAGCAGTTACGACCACCCGAGACAGGGTTCGTTGTACTTC TRBJ2-7 once TRBV6-5 TRBD1
CASSPTRADNYGYTF TGTGCCAGCTCACCCACCAGGGCCGACAACTATGGCTACACCTTC TRBJ1-2 . TRBV18 .
CASSQDAAGGLETQYF TGCGCCAGCAGCCAAGACGCGGCGGGAGGGTTGGAGACCCAGTACTTC TRBJ2-5 . TRBV4-1 TRBD2
CASSLGVWGGGTGELFF TGTGCCAGCAGCTTGGGGGTTTGGGGAGGCGGCACCGGGGAGCTGTTTTTT TRBJ2-2 . TRBV5-6 .
CASSLTSGGAPPLHF TGCGCCAGCAGCTTGACTTCAGGCGGCGCCCCACCCCTCCACTTT TRBJ1-6 . TRBV5-1 .
CASSGQGAVRTEAFF TGTGCCAGCAGTGGACAGGGGGCCGTGAGGACTGAAGCTTTCTTT TRBJ1-1 once TRBV27 TRBD1